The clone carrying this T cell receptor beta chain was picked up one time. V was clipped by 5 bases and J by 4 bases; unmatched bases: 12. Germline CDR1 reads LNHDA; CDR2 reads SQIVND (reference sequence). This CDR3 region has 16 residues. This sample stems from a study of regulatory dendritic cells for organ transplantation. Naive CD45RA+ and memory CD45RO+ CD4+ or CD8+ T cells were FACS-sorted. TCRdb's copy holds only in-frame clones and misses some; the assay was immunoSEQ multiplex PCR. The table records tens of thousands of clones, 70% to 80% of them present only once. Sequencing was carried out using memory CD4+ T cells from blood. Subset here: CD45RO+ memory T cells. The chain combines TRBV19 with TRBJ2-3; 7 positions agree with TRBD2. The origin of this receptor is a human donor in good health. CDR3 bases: TGTGCCAGTAGTTACCGACCGGGAGGAGGGCCAGATACGCAGTATTTT. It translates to CASSYRPGGGPDTQYF. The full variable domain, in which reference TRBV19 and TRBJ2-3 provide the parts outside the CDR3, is DGGITQSPKYLFRKEGQNVTLSCEQNLNHDAMYWYRQDPGQGLRLIYYSQIVNDFQKGDIAEGYSVSREKKESFPLTVTSAQKNPTAFYLCASSYRPGGGPDTQYFGPGTRLTVL.